This TCR beta chain was obtained from a study of blood T cells in healthy people across ages. Study observations and caveats: Age advanced and TCR beta diversity per million T cells fell, roughly linearly.

Combining a sample-barcoded 5' primer with a J-beta primer mix, a second PCR ran for roughly 7 to 12 cycles. MiXCR, run by TCRdb on the 5' RACE reads, gives a single entry per CDR3 protein. The sample has roughly 1.5 million distinct CDR3 sequences; 42% are singletons. About this clonotype itself: Antigen: not known.

The CDR3 consists of 16 residues. V was trimmed by 2 bases and J by 3 bases, leaving 14 bases between them. Germline V gene data show CDR1 as LGHNA and CDR2 as YNFKEQ. Every sample yielded at least 6 million isolated PBMCs. The chain combines TRBV4-2 with TRBJ1-3, with D tentatively TRBD1 (5 bases). Sample: blood. This TCR was sampled from a woman aged 18-29 years in good health. Here the CDR3 reads CASSQLSSQGGNTIYF. In nucleotides, the CDR3 is TGTGCCAGCAGCCAACTATCCAGTCAGGGTGGAAACACCATATATTTT.